This T cell receptor (beta chain) came from a study of OX40 agonist ivuxolimab in advanced cancers. Turning to the study itself: Averaging around 60 years in age, with a range of about 23 to 80, the cohort was 82.7% male.

Germline V lookup: CDR1 LGHNA, CDR2 YNFKEQ. CDR3 length: 15 amino acids. Trimming stripped 1 base from V and 10 bases from J, with 17 bases between. In its sample, this clone ranks as medium-sized (0.01 to 0.1%). The repertoire was sequenced with immunoSEQ multiplex PCR; TCRdb's copy has only in-frame clones and lacks some. Of 60,000 to 85,000 clones listed, over 80% are singletons. The clonotype comes from an adult with an advanced solid tumor such as melanoma, head and neck, liver or kidney cancer. Sequencing used CD4+ or CD8+ T cells sorted from blood, obtained in a trial of the OX40 agonist ivuxolimab. The chain recombines TRBV4-2 with TRBJ2-1; D uncertain. CDR3 in DNA: TGTGCCAGCAGCCAAGTAAGTAGTTCGGGTAGCGAGCAGTTCTTC. This sequence encodes CASSQVSSSGSEQFF.